Presented here are 21 T cell receptor beta chains from one specimen sequenced in a study of blood T cell repertoires in COVID-19. Generated by immunoSEQ multiplex PCR, the TCRdb table keeps only in-frame clones and is missing some. In the table there are about 140,000 clones, 70% to 85% of which are singletons. Sequenced sample: peripheral blood. Receptors originate from a human donor in a cohort sampled during active COVID-19.

On this clone itself: At one boundary the junction diverges from the germline segment, which might be a read error. V is TRBV11-2 and J is TRBJ1-6; possible D gene TRBD1, 5 bases. CDR1 is SGHAT, CDR2 FQNNGV, per germline. The CDR3 runs to 15 residues. The CDR3 is CASSLEGTNNSPLHF. The CDR3 region has the DNA TGTGCCAGCAGCCTAGAAGGGACTAATAATTCACCCCTCCACTTT. The complete variable domain, with remaining parts taken from reference TRBV11-2 and TRBJ1-6, reads EAGVAQSPRYKIIEKRQSVAFWCNPISGHATLYWYQQILGQGPKLLIQFQNNGVVDDSQLPKDRFSAERLKGVDSTLKIQPAKLEDSAVYLCASSLEGTNNSPLHFGNGTRLTVT.

This clone was counted once. V and J are TRBV4-2 and TRBJ1-5, with 7 positions matching TRBD1. Germline V gene sequence: CDR1 LGHNA, CDR2 YNFKEQ. J was trimmed by 7 bases and V by 2 bases; bases with no gene match: 11. This CDR3 has 16 residues. The DNA for the CDR3 is TGTGCCAGCAGCCAATCACCAGGGGGTAACGGCCAGCCCCAGCATTTT. It codes for CASSQSPGGNGQPQHF.

The chain recombines TRBV4-2 with TRBJ1-6; no definite D call. This CDR3 has 14 residues. Trimming stripped 3 bases from V and 6 bases from J, with 9 bases between. From germline, CDR1 is LGHNA and CDR2 YNFKEQ. The DNA of the CDR3 is TGTGCCAGCAGCCATCCTACAGTTAATTCACCCCTCCACTTT. Its translation: CASSHPTVNSPLHF.

CDR3 region: CASSSGQPMNTEAFF. CDR3 coding DNA: TGTGCCAGCAGCTCTGGACAGCCGATGAACACTGAAGCTTTCTTT. The chain is built from TRBV5-4 and TRBJ1-1, with D perhaps TRBD1 (6 bases). The V gene's germline CDR1 is SGHNT and CDR2 YYREEE (reference sequence). CDR3 size: 15 residues. Deletions cut 3 bases from V and 0 bases from J, with 12 bases between.

The chain combines TRBV28 with TRBJ1-2, with no clear D. V lost 3 bases, J lost 3 bases, and 8 bases lay in between. The V gene's germline CDR1 is MDHEN and CDR2 SYDVKM. The length of the CDR3 is 13 residues. This CDR3 reads CASSFPADYGYTF. In nucleotides, the CDR3 is TGTGCCAGCAGTTTCCCCGCAGACTATGGCTACACCTTC.

This sequence joins TRBV20-1 and TRBJ1-5; D gene ambiguous. Deletions cut 3 bases from V and 2 bases from J, with 14 bases between. The CDR3 contains 15 residues. Germline V gives CDR1 DFQATT, CDR2 SNEGSKA (reference sequence). CDR3 region: CSASEAIAGNQPQHF. The CDR3 DNA reads as TGCAGTGCTAGTGAGGCAATCGCGGGCAATCAGCCCCAGCATTTT.

The chain employs TRBV7-9 and TRBJ1-2, with 9 bases that match TRBD1. CDR3 length: 16 amino acids. V trimming: 11 bases; J trimming: 8 bases; junction bases outside the gene matches: 21. Germline V gene sequence: CDR1 SEHNR, CDR2 FQNEAQ (reference sequence). CDR3 DNA: TGTGCCCTTAGCAATGGGACAGGGATAATGATAGGAGGCTACACCTTC. This translates into CALSNGTGIMIGGYTF.

A few counts support this clone. J is TRBJ1-3 and V is TRBV7-2; TRBD1 might be the D (6 bases). The CDR3 sequence is 17 residues long. V dropped 4 bases and J dropped 0 bases, with 16 bases sitting between them. CDR1 is SGHTA and CDR2 is FQGNSA in the germline V gene. The CDR3 DNA follows: TGTGCCAGCAGCTCTTTAGGGGGACATAGCTCTGGAAACACCATATATTTT. Amino acid sequence: CASSSLGGHSSGNTIYF.

The V gene is TRBV5-1, the J gene TRBJ2-7; perhaps TRBD1 as D (6 bases). Per germline, CDR1 SGHRS and CDR2 YFSETQ. V gave up 4 bases and J gave up 2 bases, with 13 bases separating them. This CDR3 contains 14 residues. CDR3 coding DNA: TGCGCCAGCAGCACGGACAGTAAGACCTACGAGCAGTACTTC. Translating it yields CASSTDSKTYEQYF.

In nucleotides, the CDR3 is TGTGCCAGCAGTTACGTCAACCGGGGGGAGCAGTACTTC. Translating gives CASSYVNRGEQYF. The genes are TRBV6-5 and TRBJ2-7, with D possibly TRBD2 on 6 matching bases. Trimming took off 2 bases at V and 7 bases at J, with 12 bases between the two ends. The CDR3 has 13 amino acids. Germline CDR1 reads MNHEY; CDR2 reads SVGAGI.

This clone was found once. The chain links TRBV28 to TRBJ2-1; 8 bases align to TRBD1. Germline trimming cut 2 bases from V and 6 bases from J; bases unmatched to any gene: 6. Germline CDR1 MDHEN, CDR2 SYDVKM. The CDR3 runs to 15 residues. The CDR3 reads CASSLGDRRVNEQFF. DNA for the CDR3: TGTGCCAGCAGTTTAGGGGACAGGCGAGTCAATGAGCAGTTCTTC.

This sequence joins TRBV12-3 or TRBV12-4 and TRBJ2-3; D perhaps matches TRBD2 (5 bases). CDR3 size: 12 residues. Trimming left V 5 bases short and J 9 bases short, with 12 bases between. The CDR3 DNA follows: TGTGCCAGCAGTCTCACTAGTAAGACGCAGTATTTT. Translating it yields CASSLTSKTQYF.

This chain joins TRBV20-1 and TRBJ1-1; D gene uncertain. The V end was cut by 6 bases, the J end by 6 bases, with 11 bases between. The CDR3 is 11 amino acids. Germline V gene lookup returns CDR1 DFQATT and CDR2 SNEGSKA (reference sequence). The CDR3 here is CSAHLFPEAFF. The CDR3 DNA sequence: TGCAGTGCCCACCTATTCCCTGAAGCTTTCTTT.

This clone came up once. The V call is TRBV2, the J call TRBJ2-1; D perhaps matches TRBD1 (6 bases). V shed 6 bases and J shed 4 bases, with 10 bases lying between them. Germline CDR1 is SNHLY and CDR2 is FYNNEI. CDR3 size: 13 residues. CDR3 amino acids: CASRMTGYNEQFF. CDR3 DNA sequence: TGTGCCAGCAGGATGACAGGTTACAATGAGCAGTTCTTC. The full variable domain, rest sourced from reference TRBV2 and TRBJ2-1, is EPEVTQTPSHQVTQMGQEVILRCVPISNHLYFYWYRQILGQKVEFLVSFYNNEISEKSEIFDDQFSVERPDGSNFTLKIRSTKLEDSAMYFCASRMTGYNEQFFGPGTRLTVL.

The chain has TRBV3-1 (or the pseudogene TRBV3-2) and TRBJ1-4; D is undetermined. V gave up 4 bases and J gave up 0 bases, with 9 bases separating them. This CDR3 has 15 residues. CDR1 LGHDT and CDR2 YNNKEL come from the germline V gene (reference sequence). The chain's CDR3 is CASSLPFATNEKLFF. In DNA, the CDR3 is TGTGCCAGCAGCCTTCCTTTTGCAACTAATGAAAAACTGTTTTTT.

V and J are TRBV12-3 or TRBV12-4 and TRBJ1-1, with D tentatively TRBD1 (5 bases). The CDR3 runs to 13 residues. The germline V and J ends were trimmed by 6 bases and 5 bases, with 13 bases remaining between them. Here the CDR3 DNA reads TGTGCCAGCAGGGCAGGGATTTGGACTGAAGCTTTCTTT. It specifies CASRAGIWTEAFF.

The V call is TRBV6-2 or TRBV6-3, the J call TRBJ2-7, with TRBD2 matching over 13 bases. V was clipped by 6 bases and J by 7 bases; unmatched bases: 9. The CDR3 consists of 15 residues. The germline CDR1 and CDR2 sequences are MNHEY and SVGEGT. CDR3 sequence reads: CASSPTSGGVQEQYF. Here the CDR3 DNA reads TGTGCCAGCAGCCCCACTAGCGGGGGGGTTCAAGAGCAGTACTTC.

This sequence joins TRBV9 and TRBJ1-6; D remains ambiguous. V lost 1 base, J lost 4 bases, and 15 bases lay in between. The CDR3 is 17 amino acids. Germline V gene sequence: CDR1 SGDLS, CDR2 YYNGEE. The CDR3 nucleotides are TGTGCCAGCAGCGTAATTAAATCGGACTTATATAATTCACCCCTCCACTTT. Protein: CASSVIKSDLYNSPLHF. The entire variable domain, with the rest obtained from reference TRBV9 and TRBJ1-6, is as follows: DSGVTQTPKHLITATGQRVTLRCSPRSGDLSVYWYQQSLDQGLQFLIQYYNGEERAKGNILERFSAQQFPDLHSELNLSSLELGDSALYFCASSVIKSDLYNSPLHFGNGTRLTVT.

This rearrangement joins TRBV3-1 (or the pseudogene TRBV3-2) to TRBJ1-2; TRBD1 agrees at 10 bases. V was pared by 1 base and J by 7 bases, with 6 bases of the junction left unmatched. Germline values: CDR1 LGHDT, CDR2 YNNKEL (reference sequence). This CDR3 is built from 15 residues. CDR3 loop: CASSQGDRGSSGYTF. The CDR3 DNA is TGTGCCAGCAGCCAAGGGGACAGGGGTTCCTCTGGCTACACCTTC.

V is TRBV7-3 and J is TRBJ2-5; TRBD1 is a possible D gene (5 bases). Trimming pared 5 bases from V and 1 base from J, leaving 14 bases between. Germline-derived CDR1 and CDR2 are SGHTA and FQGTGA. There are 15 residues in the CDR3. The chain's CDR3 is CASSLGGAGQETQYF. The CDR3 coding sequence is TGTGCCAGCAGCCTCGGTGGGGCAGGCCAAGAGACCCAGTACTTC.

V usage is TRBV13 and J usage is TRBJ1-3; 9 bases agree with TRBD1. V dropped 5 bases and J dropped 7; count of bases not matched to a gene: 6. CDR3 size: 14 residues. The germline V gene has CDR1 PRHDT and CDR2 FYEKMQ (reference sequence). CDR3 amino acids: CASSMRQGGNTIYF. The CDR3 bases are TGTGCCAGCAGCATGAGACAGGGGGGTAACACCATATATTTT.